The 11 T cell receptor beta chains below were found in one sample sequenced in a study of beta chain features in type 1 diabetes. Expressed TCRB transcripts were sequenced because the entire RNA isolate underwent reverse transcription. Some clones are missing from TCRdb's copy, which holds only in-frame ones; the method was immunoSEQ multiplex PCR. This sample yields under 550,000 clones, of which about 10% are seen a single time; 0.046% belongs to the top ten. Sequencing used naive CD4+ T cells from blood. The source of these receptors is a woman under 30 in good health.

This clone has more than one count but fewer than ten. The J gene is TRBJ1-2, the V gene TRBV5-6, with D unclear. The V end lost 4 bases, the J end lost 4 bases, and 17 bases lay between the germline ends. There are 15 residues in the CDR3. Germline CDR1 SGHDT, CDR2 YYEEEE. As DNA, the CDR3 is TGTGCCAGCAGCCTCTTGGTGGCAGGCCGCTATGGCTACACCTTC. It translates to CASSLLVAGRYGYTF.

In this sample, this clone turned up a few times. The V and J genes are TRBV9 and TRBJ2-1; the match to TRBD1 covers 9 bases. Trimming at V came to 4 bases and at J to 5 bases, leaving 4 bases not matched to a gene. This CDR3 region has 14 residues. Germline CDR1 SGDLS, CDR2 YYNGEE. This chain's CDR3 is CASSRGQGHNEQFF. Here the CDR3 DNA reads TGTGCCAGCAGCCGGGGACAGGGTCACAATGAGCAGTTCTTC.

The chain joins TRBV15 to TRBJ2-2; D gene unclear. CDR3 length: 14 amino acids. The ends were cut back, 0 bases at V and 5 bases at J, with 7 bases in the middle. Germline assignment: CDR1 LNHNV and CDR2 YYDKDF (reference sequence). CDR3: CATSRDRITGELFF. DNA for the CDR3: TGTGCCACCAGCAGAGACCGTATTACCGGGGAGCTGTTTTTT.

This clone was found many times. CDR3: CASSFASRSNTEAFF. CDR3 DNA: TGTGCCAGCAGCTTCGCATCTAGATCGAACACTGAAGCTTTCTTT. The chain joins TRBV7-9 to TRBJ1-1, with unresolved D. The ends were cut back, 3 bases at V and 1 base at J, with 12 bases in the middle. The germline gives CDR1 SEHNR, CDR2 FQNEAQ (reference sequence). This CDR3 comprises 15 residues.

Of note for this clone: This same CDR3 is encoded by further DNA sequences in the sample. This chain's CDR3 is CASSVSGHYNSPLHF. The CDR3 nucleotides read TGTGCCAGCAGCGTTTCGGGACACTATAATTCACCCCTCCACTTT. The genes are TRBV9 and TRBJ1-6; D is possibly TRBD1 (6 bases). V lost 2 bases and J lost 3, with 9 bases in between. There are 15 residues in the CDR3. Germline values: CDR1 SGDLS, CDR2 YYNGEE.

The chain is built from TRBV6-1 and TRBJ2-1; D is undetermined. This CDR3 comprises 11 residues. V lost 6 bases and J 4 bases, leaving 4 bases between the germline ends. Per the germline V gene, CDR1 is MNHNS and CDR2 is SASEGT. CDR3 DNA: TGTGCCAGCAGGGGTTACAATGAGCAGTTCTTC. Translating it yields CASRGYNEQFF.

This chain joins TRBV9 and TRBJ1-1; D unresolved. Looked up from germline, CDR1 is SGDLS and CDR2 is YYNGEE. CDR3 length equals 13 residues. Trimming left V 0 bases short and J 8 bases short, with 11 bases between. The CDR3 region is CASSVESEGEAFF. CDR3 nucleotides: TGTGCCAGCAGCGTAGAATCCGAAGGCGAAGCTTTCTTT.

The sample holds a few counts of this clone. V gene TRBV9 combines with J gene TRBJ1-3; D ambiguous. The V end was cut by 4 bases, the J end by 4 bases, with 12 bases between. The CDR3 consists of 14 residues. The germline gives CDR1 SGDLS, CDR2 YYNGEE. Here the CDR3 DNA reads TGTGCCAGCAGCCGGACGGCGCCAGGAAACACCATATATTTT. It codes for CASSRTAPGNTIYF.

The rearrangement uses TRBV6-6 and TRBJ2-3; possible D gene TRBD1, 6 bases. V lost 6 bases to trimming and J lost 4 bases, with 17 bases between them. The germline gives CDR1 MNHNY, CDR2 SVGAGI (reference sequence). The CDR3 sequence is 15 residues long. CDR3 protein: CASSNQGFLSDTQYF. The CDR3 nucleotides are TGTGCCAGCAGCAACCAGGGGTTTCTTTCAGATACGCAGTATTTT.

This chain uses TRBV7-2 with TRBJ2-7; D remains ambiguous. The V gene's germline CDR1 is SGHTA and CDR2 FQGNSA. With 5 bases removed from V and 3 bases from J, the gap between germline ends came to 11 bases. The CDR3 totals 13 residues. CDR3 bases: TGTGCCAGCAGCCCTGGACGAGGCTACGAGCAGTACTTC. It specifies CASSPGRGYEQYF.

This clone showed up just a few times. The chain has TRBV28 and TRBJ1-2; weak D call: TRBD1 (5 bases). Trimming cost V 8 bases and J 3 bases, with 10 bases left between them. Per germline, CDR1 MDHEN and CDR2 SYDVKM. This CDR3 spans 12 amino acids. For the CDR3, the DNA is TGTGCCAGCGAGGGACGGGACTATGGCTACACCTTC. This codes for CASEGRDYGYTF.